Listed below are T cell receptor beta chains from one sample, sequenced in a study of T cell responses to AZD1222 COVID-19 vaccine. Sequencing was performed with immunoSEQ multiplex PCR; in TCRdb, only in-frame clones are kept and a portion is missing. The profile covers some 200,000 clones, with around 93% appearing a single time and around 1% taken by the ten largest. The material sequenced was peripheral blood, taken on day 0 of MenACWY control vaccination. These receptors were obtained from an adult in good health. The CDR3 runs from the conserved cysteine through the conserved F or W. D genes are given only for firm matches. Only part of the rows carry a size: once, few, many, or a class if the clone is expanded.

>-|TRBV6-1|-|TRBJ1-4
TGTGCCAGCAGTGTCCATCCCAGGCCCACTAATGAAAAACTGTTTTTT
CASSVHPRPTNEKLFF
>few|TRBV6-2/TRBV6-3|-|TRBJ1-6
TGTGCCAGCAGTTACCAGATAGGTGTACGATCACCCCTCCACTTT
CASSYQIGVRSPLHF
>-|TRBV6-5|-|TRBJ2-2
TGTGCCAGCACAGGGCGCGGCAACACCGGGGAGCTGTTTTTT
CASTGRGNTGELFF
>-|TRBV5-1|TRBD1|TRBJ2-5
TGCGCCAGCAGTCCCTTAGGGCAGGGGGCTCGGGAGACCCAGTACTTC
CASSPLGQGARETQYF
>-|TRBV29-1|-|TRBJ1-1
TGCAGCGTTACCCCGGGGCAGGGTAACACTGAAGCTTTCTTT
CSVTPGQGNTEAFF
>-|TRBV10-3|-|TRBJ1-4
TGTGCCATCAGTGAGTCTCAGGTCAAAACCCTAAATGAAAAACTGTTTTTT
CAISESQVKTLNEKLFF
>-|TRBV6-5|-|TRBJ2-5
TGTGCCAGCAGTAGTAGACAGGCAAGACAAGAGACCCAGTACTTC
CASSSRQARQETQYF
>once|TRBV9|TRBD1|TRBJ1-1
TGTGCCAGCAGCGCCGACAGGGGGAACACTGAAGCTTTCTTT
CASSADRGNTEAFF
>-|TRBV3-1/TRBV3-2|TRBD1|TRBJ1-1
TGTGCCAGCAGCCTCACAGGGGGCACTGAAGCTTTCTTT
CASSLTGGTEAFF
>-|TRBV5-1|TRBD1|TRBJ1-2
TGCGCCAGCAGCCGGGACAGGGAATTGGGCGGCTACACCTTC
CASSRDRELGGYTF
>-|TRBV10-2|-|TRBJ2-1
TGCGCCAGCAGTGAGTTGGCAATCACCTACAATGAGCAGTTCTTC
CASSELAITYNEQFF
>once|TRBV6-2/TRBV6-3|-|TRBJ2-2
TGTGCCAGCAGTTACTCGCGAAAGCTGTTTTTT
CASSYSRKLFF
>-|TRBV12-5|-|TRBJ1-1
TGTGCTAGTGGTTTGGTACAGAGTACTGAAGCTTTCTTT
CASGLVQSTEAFF
>-|TRBV11-3|TRBD2|TRBJ2-1
TGTGCCAGCAGCTCTAGAGGACTAGCCCCATACAATGAGCAGTTCTTC
CASSSRGLAPYNEQFF
>-|TRBV28|-|TRBJ1-2
TGTGCCGCGGAGGGAGTCCCTGGGTATGGCTACACCTTC
CAAEGVPGYGYTF
>-|TRBV7-8|TRBD2|TRBJ2-5
TGTGCCAGCAGCTTAGGGACTAGCGGGGGCAACGTCCGGGAGACCCAGTACTTC
CASSLGTSGGNVRETQYF
>once|TRBV9|-|TRBJ2-2
TGTGCCAGCAGCCTAAACGGGGGTAGCACCGGGGAGCTGTTTTTT
CASSLNGGSTGELFF
>-|TRBV2|TRBD1|TRBJ1-3
TGTGCCAGCAGCAGGGGGGATGGAAACACCATATATTTT
CASSRGDGNTIYF
>-|TRBV18|TRBD1|TRBJ2-4
TGTGCCAGCTCACCTGGACAGGGCAGCAAAAACATTCAGTACTTC
CASSPGQGSKNIQYF
>once|TRBV27|TRBD1|TRBJ1-6
TGTGCCAGCAGTTTTCTGGACAGGGGGCTTGCATTTAATTCACCCCTCCACTTT
CASSFLDRGLAFNSPLHF
>-|TRBV10-3|-|TRBJ1-5
TGTGCCATCAGTGAGTCTGGGAGCCAGCCCCAGCATTTT
CAISESGSQPQHF
>-|TRBV5-8|TRBD1|TRBJ2-3
TGTGCCAGCAGCTTGGGGGACAGACCCACAGATACGCAGTATTTT
CASSLGDRPTDTQYF
>-|TRBV4-3|-|TRBJ1-6
TGCGCCAGCAGCCAAGAACAATACCCGGTTAACTCCTATAATTCACCCCTCCACTTT
CASSQEQYPVNSYNSPLHF
>-|TRBV6-5|-|TRBJ1-2
TGTGCCAGCAGCTGGACAGCGGCCTATGGCTACACCTTC
CASSWTAAYGYTF
>-|TRBV5-1|TRBD2|TRBJ2-3
TGCGCCAGCAGCGCCCTACTAGCGGGGGTCACAGATACGCAGTATTTT
CASSALLAGVTDTQYF
>-|TRBV5-6|-|TRBJ1-1
TGTGCCAGCAGCCCGCGGACAGTGAAATCTGAAGCTTTCTTT
CASSPRTVKSEAFF
>-|TRBV18|TRBD2|TRBJ2-3
TGTGCCAGCTCACCGAGGGACTACGGCACAGATACGCAGTATTTT
CASSPRDYGTDTQYF
>-|TRBV11-2|-|TRBJ1-4
TGTGCCAGCAGCTTAGCGGGCAGTCTGGGGGAAAAACTGTTTTTT
CASSLAGSLGEKLFF
>-|TRBV29-1|-|TRBJ1-3
TGCAGCGGTGAGGCTAACTCTGGAAACACCATATATTTT
CSGEANSGNTIYF
>-|TRBV13|-|TRBJ2-1
TGTGCCAGCAGCCGAGATGCTCTACGGGGCAATGAGCAGTTCTTC
CASSRDALRGNEQFF
>-|TRBV23-1|TRBD1|TRBJ1-1
TGCGCCAGCAGTCAAACGACAGGGGGGAGCACTGAAGCTTTCTTT
CASSQTTGGSTEAFF
>-|TRBV6-5|TRBD1|TRBJ1-4
TGTGCCAGCAGCACAACAGGGGGCAATGAAAAACTGTTTTTT
CASSTTGGNEKLFF
>-|TRBV19|-|TRBJ1-5
TGTGCCAGTAGTGACCCTGGGGGAGACAATCAGCCCCAGCATTTT
CASSDPGGDNQPQHF
>few|TRBV7-2|-|TRBJ2-4
TGTGCCAGCAGCCCGTACGGAGGAGTCCTAGCCAAAAACATTCAGTACTTC
CASSPYGGVLAKNIQYF
>-|TRBV5-6|TRBD2|TRBJ2-5
TGTGCCAGCACCCTAACGGGGCTAGCGGCCCGGGGGACCCAGTACTTC
CASTLTGLAARGTQYF
>-|TRBV11-2|-|TRBJ1-4
TGTGCCAGCAGCCCCCCTTTGCGGGCAAAAGAAAAACTGTTTTTT
CASSPPLRAKEKLFF
>-|TRBV5-1|TRBD1|TRBJ1-6
TGCGCCAGCAGCCACGGACAGGGCGCTAATTCACCCCTCCACTTT
CASSHGQGANSPLHF
>once|TRBV7-9|-|TRBJ2-7
TGTGCCAGCAGCTTAGATGGGCCAGGAGAGTACTTC
CASSLDGPGEYF
>-|TRBV2|-|TRBJ2-5
TGTGCCAGCAGTGAAGCGCTGGGGGGGGCGCGAGAGACCCAGTACTTC
CASSEALGGARETQYF
>-|TRBV30|-|TRBJ1-1
TGTGCCTGGAGTGTGGGGGGGGGCACTGAAGCTTTCTTT
CAWSVGGGTEAFF
>-|TRBV25-1|TRBD1|TRBJ1-4
TGTGCCAGCAGTGAATTCGGGACAGGGGGCGGGAAACTGTTTTTT
CASSEFGTGGGKLFF
>-|TRBV10-3|-|TRBJ1-1
TGTGCCATCAGTGAGGTGGCAAACACTGAAGCTTTCTTT
CAISEVANTEAFF
>-|TRBV6-5|-|TRBJ1-2
TGTGCCAGCAGTTACTCGAACAGTCGGCACTATGGCTACACCTTC
CASSYSNSRHYGYTF
>-|TRBV5-1|-|TRBJ1-1
TGCGCCAGCAGCTTGGCCGAACTGAACACTGAAGCTTTCTTT
CASSLAELNTEAFF
>-|TRBV28|-|TRBJ2-1
TGTGCCGCGAGGAGTGGGTCCGGGGAAGACAATGAGCAGTTCTTC
CAARSGSGEDNEQFF
>-|TRBV6-5|-|TRBJ2-1
TGTGCCAGCAGTTACTCCTCTAGGGGGAGAAATGAGCAGTTCTTC
CASSYSSRGRNEQFF
>-|TRBV7-8|-|TRBJ2-1
TGTGCCAGCAGCTTTTCTAGGGCAGGCAATGAGCAGTTCTTC
CASSFSRAGNEQFF
>-|TRBV15|-|TRBJ1-2
TGTGCCACCAGCAGCCAACACGGTACAGGTGGCTACACCTTC
CATSSQHGTGGYTF
>-|TRBV18|TRBD2|TRBJ2-5
TGTGCCAGCTCACCGGGACTAGCTGAGACCCAGTACTTC
CASSPGLAETQYF
>few|TRBV30|-|TRBJ2-7
TGTGCCTGGAGCAAAGGCACCGACTACGAGCAGTACTTC
CAWSKGTDYEQYF
>-|TRBV7-2|-|TRBJ1-1
TGTGCCAGCAGCCGTCAGACGGGACACGGGGCTTTCTTT
CASSRQTGHGAFF